Included here is one T cell receptor beta chain sequence, with context. Its antigen is as yet unknown. The record originates from a study of vaccination effects on CD4 cells after COVID-19. Clones were sequenced by immunoSEQ multiplex PCR, and TCRdb holds only the in-frame ones, with some missing. The repertoire has around 50,000 clones, about 74% of them found once; the top ten carry under 7%. The V and J ends lost 0 bases and 6 bases respectively, with 8 bases between them. The CDR3 totals 14 residues. Germline values: CDR1 LGHNA, CDR2 YSLEER. Researchers isolated CD4+ T cells once ten to eleven days of culture had elapsed. The person acquired a PCR-confirmed SARS-CoV-2 infection between March and December 2020. Vaccine administered to participants consisted of two doses of either BNT162b2 or mRNA-1273.

The sample consisted of CD4+ T cells from PBMCs cultured without peptide, taken after COVID-19 vaccination. This TCR came from a human donor who had a prior SARS-CoV-2 infection. The chain links TRBV4-3 to TRBJ2-2; TRBD1 is a possible D gene (5 bases). The CDR3 region has the DNA TGCGCCAGCAGCCAAGAAAGGGGTTCCGGGGAGCTGTTTTTT. Translating it yields CASSQERGSGELFF.